These 5 T cell receptor beta chains came from one sample sequenced in a study of response to subunit inactivated influenza vaccine. TCRdb called the RT-PCR reads again in MiXCR, with one record for every CDR3 protein. The table records some 160,000 distinct CDR3 sequences, 11% of them present only once. Sequencing was performed on non-naive T cells sorted from PBMCs, taken about 40 days after vaccination. The receptors derive from a man over 45 who received an inactivated influenza vaccine.

This clonotype was observed many times. V and J are TRBV6-1 and TRBJ2-7, with a weak D call TRBD1 (6 bases). Trimming stripped 6 bases from V and 2 bases from J, with 11 bases between. The CDR3 consists of 13 residues. Germline V gene sequence: CDR1 MNHNS, CDR2 SASEGT. The DNA for the CDR3 is TGTGCCAGCAGCGGTGGACAGACCTACGAGCAGTACTTC. It codes for CASSGGQTYEQYF.

In this sample, this clonotype turned up a few times. The chain has TRBV6-5 and TRBJ1-1; no clear D gene. Germline assignment: CDR1 MNHEY and CDR2 SVGAGI. This CDR3 region has 12 residues. Trimming left V 6 bases short and J 5 bases short, with 10 bases between. DNA of the CDR3: TGTGCCAGCAGAAACGGGAGGACTGAAGCTTTCTTT. Residues: CASRNGRTEAFF.

This clonotype turned up a few times. The V gene is TRBV6-5, the J gene TRBJ2-2; TRBD2 aligns across 13 bases. Trimming cost V 2 bases and J 6 bases; bases outside gene matches: 3. The CDR3 has 16 residues. CDR1 is MNHEY and CDR2 is SVGAGI in the germline V gene. This CDR3 reads CASSYHGLAGAGELFF. The CDR3 coding sequence is TGTGCCAGCAGTTACCATGGACTAGCGGGAGCCGGGGAGCTGTTTTTT.

This clonotype was picked up one time. The gene calls are TRBV5-1 and TRBJ2-5, with 9 positions matching TRBD2. Germline-derived CDR1 and CDR2 are SGHRS and YFSETQ. There are 15 residues in the CDR3. Trimming at V came to 0 bases and at J to 1 base, leaving 1 base not matched to a gene. The CDR3 coding sequence is TGCGCCAGCAGCTTGGGCGGGAGGGGCCAAGAGACCCAGTACTTC. Translation: CASSLGGRGQETQYF.

This clonotype was observed at least ten times. The rearrangement joins TRBV4-2 to TRBJ2-3; maybe TRBD2 (6 bases). Trimming took off 3 bases at V and 6 bases at J, with 16 bases between the two ends. The CDR3 covers 15 residues. CDR1 is LGHNA and CDR2 is YNFKEQ in the germline V gene. As DNA, the CDR3 is TGTGCCAGCAGCCAGGGAGGTCCAGCCTCGGATACGCAGTATTTT. Its protein is CASSQGGPASDTQYF.